This T cell receptor beta chain was recorded in a study of response to subunit inactivated influenza vaccine. Looked up from germline, CDR1 is SEHNR and CDR2 is FQNEAQ (reference sequence). The CDR3 contains 15 residues. V lost 5 bases to trimming and J lost 4 bases; unmatched junction nucleotides: 4. Study-level points and caveats: Every seasonal influenza vaccination brings in few new T cells, the authors suggested.

TCRdb independently ran MiXCR on the RT-PCR reads; one entry per CDR3 protein. The sample consists of 750,000 to 850,000 distinct CDR3 sequences, approximately 18% of them appearing once. This clonotype came up a few times. Its cognate antigen is unknown. This rearrangement joins TRBV7-9 to TRBJ1-6; TRBD1 matches 8 bases. This receptor was obtained from a man in his fifties who received an inactivated influenza vaccine. Sequencing was performed on PBMCs from blood, taken 5 days after vaccination. The CDR3 DNA reads TGTGCCAGCAGCCCCGGGACAGGTTATAATTCACCCCTCCACTTT. It translates to CASSPGTGYNSPLHF. The whole variable domain, filled in from reference TRBV7-9 and TRBJ1-6, reads DTGVSQNPRHKITKRGQNVTFRCDPISEHNRLYWYRQTLGQGPEFLTYFQNEAQLEKSRLLSDRFSAERPKGSFSTLEIQRTEQGDSAMYLCASSPGTGYNSPLHFGNGTRLTVT.